This T cell receptor (beta chain) was captured in a study of blood T cell repertoires in COVID-19 (dated by TCRdb to the early 2020s). As for the study more broadly: Samples from collaborators originated in the United States, Italy and Spain and spanned both the acute and convalescent phases of COVID-19. Sample metadata almost always included a de-identified subject ID, COVID-19 status, age in years and sex. The samples were drawn from two sources: the first 160 participants of the ongoing ImmuneRACE study, and over 950 subjects contributed by 6 global collaborators. The dataset comprised deeply sampled blood TCRbeta repertoires from subjects exposed to, actively infected with, or recovered from COVID-19. HLA class I and class II types, where available, came from metadata supplied by the sample provider rather than from assay-based typing. The repertoires were released in a freely available public database intended as a resource for research on the immune response to SARS-CoV-2. The material from the prospective study consisted of cDNA or gDNA derived from T cells, B-cell-depleted T cells, or PBMCs.

V lost 0 bases and J lost 4 bases, and the count of bases not matched to a germline gene is 6. The germline V gene sets CDR1 to LGHNA and CDR2 to YSLEER. Counted from cysteine to phenylalanine, this CDR3 has 16 amino acids. CDR3 DNA is the only sequence kept; it has 48 bases, read in frame from the first base. Each collaborating institution followed its own protocols to collect whole blood in K2EDTA tubes. For TCRbeta analysis, collaborators shipped samples as frozen whole blood, isolated PBMCs, or DNA extracted from either of those sample types. TCRbeta CDR3 regions were amplified from genomic DNA by means of the immunoSEQ Assay, a bias-controlled multiplex PCR. Under the source paper's analysis protocol: Nucleated cell counts per sample were estimated from amplification of reference gene primers within the assay. To quantify the absolute abundance of each unique TCRbeta CDR3 rearrangement, sequence reads were collapsed and filtered. For each sample, productive Simpson clonality was calculated as the square root of Simpson's diversity index across productive rearrangements. Not all clones reach the TCRdb copy of this immuneACCESS table, which keeps in-frame sequences only. Checked studies attribute under half of the gap to unresolved V genes and leave the rest unexplained. V and J calls plus clone size are reproduced from that table; the DNA served to infer D and trimming. The sample table shows under 90,000 clones, and roughly 85% are seen once. The ten largest account for 5.4% of the sample.

The paper as a whole reports these results and caveats: The quantity of clinical and demographic metadata differed by source and by participant and was supplied without curation.

Worth noting for this clone: Its target antigen remains unknown. There are no base qualities to consult, and no much larger clone falls within one base.

The sequence joins TRBV4-3 to TRBJ1-5, with TRBD1 identical over 7 junction bases. This receptor was taken from a man between 60 and 70 years old with acute or convalescent COVID-19. Material: peripheral blood. The DNA is as follows: TGCGCCAGCAGCCAAGATCTGAGGGGGCCGAATCAGCCCCAGCATTTT. The translation is CASSQDLRGPNQPQHF.